This T cell receptor beta chain was captured in a study of cytomegalovirus exposure and HLA in healthy donors. Study-wide context: Per a later analysis, the roughly 640 first-cohort and about 120 validation repertoires shared one platform. Whole-study results and caveats: The study listed approximately 160 cytomegalovirus-associated TCR beta chains. The classifier reportedly diagnosed cytomegalovirus status with high specificity and sensitivity. Rarity characterized most TCR sequences, yet some public TCRs appeared in many donors.

As concerns this clone: Its cognate antigen is unknown.

V lost 4 bases, J lost 2 bases, and 8 bases stayed unmatched. Germline V CDR1 and CDR2: SGHRS, YFSETQ. The CDR3 is made up of 18 amino acids. Here immunoSEQ multiplex PCR was the method, and the copy in TCRdb shows in-frame clones only, minus some. The sample records about 180,000 clones, 85% being singletons. Sequencing used PBMCs. The source of this sequence is a man aged 18 to 29 in good health and CMV-seropositive. The V gene is TRBV5-1, the J gene TRBJ2-1; 14 bases align to TRBD2. The DNA of the CDR3 is TGCGCCAGCAGCATCGGGACTAGCGGGAGACCCCCCTACAATGAGCAGTTCTTC. Encoded protein: CASSIGTSGRPPYNEQFF.